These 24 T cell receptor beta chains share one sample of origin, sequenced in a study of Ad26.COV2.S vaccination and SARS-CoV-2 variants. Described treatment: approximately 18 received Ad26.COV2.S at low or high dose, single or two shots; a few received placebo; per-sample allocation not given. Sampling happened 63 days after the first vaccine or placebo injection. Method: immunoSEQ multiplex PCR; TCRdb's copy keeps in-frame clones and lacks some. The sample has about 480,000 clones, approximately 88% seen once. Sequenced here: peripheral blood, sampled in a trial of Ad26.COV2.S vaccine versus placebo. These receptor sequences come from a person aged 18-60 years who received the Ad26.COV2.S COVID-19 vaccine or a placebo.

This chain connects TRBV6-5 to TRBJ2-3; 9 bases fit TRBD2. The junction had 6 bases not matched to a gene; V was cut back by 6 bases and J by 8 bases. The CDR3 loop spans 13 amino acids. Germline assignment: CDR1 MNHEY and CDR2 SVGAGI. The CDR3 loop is CASRATGLATQYF. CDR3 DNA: TGTGCCAGCAGAGCAACGGGACTAGCTACGCAGTATTTT.

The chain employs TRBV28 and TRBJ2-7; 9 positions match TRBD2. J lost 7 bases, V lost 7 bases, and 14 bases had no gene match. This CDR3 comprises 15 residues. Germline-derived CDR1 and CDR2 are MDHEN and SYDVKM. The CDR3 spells CASKTFLAGEREQYF. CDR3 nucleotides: TGTGCCAGCAAAACTTTCTTAGCGGGAGAACGGGAGCAGTACTTC.

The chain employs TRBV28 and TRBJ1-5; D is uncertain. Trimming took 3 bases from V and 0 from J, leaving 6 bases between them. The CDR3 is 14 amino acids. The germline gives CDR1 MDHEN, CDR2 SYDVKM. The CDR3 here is CASSFQYSNQPQHF. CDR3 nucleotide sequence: TGTGCCAGCAGTTTTCAATATAGCAATCAGCCCCAGCATTTT.

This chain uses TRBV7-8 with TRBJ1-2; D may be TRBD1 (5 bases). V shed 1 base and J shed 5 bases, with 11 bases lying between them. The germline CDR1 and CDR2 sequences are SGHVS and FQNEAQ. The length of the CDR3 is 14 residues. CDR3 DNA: TGTGCCAGCAGCTTAGATCTGGGGCTGTATGGCTACACCTTC. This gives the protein CASSLDLGLYGYTF.

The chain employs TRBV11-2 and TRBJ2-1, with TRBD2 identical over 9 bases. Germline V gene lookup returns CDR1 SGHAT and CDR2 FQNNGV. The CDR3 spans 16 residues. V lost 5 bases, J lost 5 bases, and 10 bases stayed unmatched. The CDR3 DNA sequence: TGTGCCAGCAGCGTGACGGGAGGACTAGCGAACAATGAGCAGTTCTTC. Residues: CASSVTGGLANNEQFF.

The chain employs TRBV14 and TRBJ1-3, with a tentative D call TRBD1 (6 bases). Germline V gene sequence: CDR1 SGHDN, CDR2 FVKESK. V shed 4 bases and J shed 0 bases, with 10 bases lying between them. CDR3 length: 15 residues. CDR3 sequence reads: CASSPRTASGNTIYF. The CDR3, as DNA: TGTGCCAGCAGCCCCCGGACAGCCTCTGGAAACACCATATATTTT.

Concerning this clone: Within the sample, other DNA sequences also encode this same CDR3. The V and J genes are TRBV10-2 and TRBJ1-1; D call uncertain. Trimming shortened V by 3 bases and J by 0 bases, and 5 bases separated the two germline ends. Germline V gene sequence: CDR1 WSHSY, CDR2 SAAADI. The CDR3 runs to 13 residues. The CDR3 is CASSDTMNTEAFF. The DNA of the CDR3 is TGCGCCAGCAGTGATACCATGAACACTGAAGCTTTCTTT.

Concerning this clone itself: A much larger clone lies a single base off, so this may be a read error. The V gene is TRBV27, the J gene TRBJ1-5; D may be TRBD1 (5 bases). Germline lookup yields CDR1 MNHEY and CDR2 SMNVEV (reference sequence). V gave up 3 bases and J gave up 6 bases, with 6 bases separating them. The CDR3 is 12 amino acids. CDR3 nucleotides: TGTGCCAGCAGTTTGAGGGGTCAGCCCCAGCATTTT. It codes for CASSLRGQPQHF.

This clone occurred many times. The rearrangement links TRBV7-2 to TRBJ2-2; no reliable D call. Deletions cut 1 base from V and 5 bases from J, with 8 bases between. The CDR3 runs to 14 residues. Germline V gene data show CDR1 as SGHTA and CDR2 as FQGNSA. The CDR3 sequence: CASSLVSLTGELFF. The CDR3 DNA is TGTGCCAGCAGCTTAGTCAGTCTAACCGGGGAGCTGTTTTTT.

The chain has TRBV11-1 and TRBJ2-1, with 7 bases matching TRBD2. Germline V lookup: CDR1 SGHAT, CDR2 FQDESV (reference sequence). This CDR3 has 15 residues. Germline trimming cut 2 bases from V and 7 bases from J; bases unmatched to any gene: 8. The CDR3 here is CASSLLGGSGNEQFF. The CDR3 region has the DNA TGTGCCAGCAGCTTATTGGGCGGGAGTGGGAATGAGCAGTTCTTC. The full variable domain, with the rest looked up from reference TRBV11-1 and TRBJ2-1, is EAEVAQSPRYKITEKSQAVAFWCDPISGHATLYWYRQILGQGPELLVQFQDESVVDDSQLPKDRFSAERLKGVDSTLKIQPAELGDSAMYLCASSLLGGSGNEQFFGPGTRLTVL.

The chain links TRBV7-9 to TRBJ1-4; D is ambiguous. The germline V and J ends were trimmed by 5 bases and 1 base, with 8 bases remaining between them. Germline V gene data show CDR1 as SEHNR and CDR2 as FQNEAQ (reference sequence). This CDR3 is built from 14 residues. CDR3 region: CASSPELTNEKLFF. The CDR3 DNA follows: TGTGCCAGCAGCCCAGAATTAACTAATGAAAAACTGTTTTTT.

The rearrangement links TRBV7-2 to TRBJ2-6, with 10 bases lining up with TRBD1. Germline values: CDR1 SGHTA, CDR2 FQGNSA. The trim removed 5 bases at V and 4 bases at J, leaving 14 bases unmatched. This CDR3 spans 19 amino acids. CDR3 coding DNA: TGTGCCAGCAGCCCCCCGCCCGGGACAGGGGCTCTCGGGGCCAACGTCCTGACTTTC. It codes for CASSPPPGTGALGANVLTF. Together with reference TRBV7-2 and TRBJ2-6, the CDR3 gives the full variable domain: GAGVSQSPSNKVTEKGKDVELRCDPISGHTALYWYRQSLGQGLEFLIYFQGNSAPDKSGLPSDRFSAERTGGSVSTLTIQRTQQEDSAVYLCASSPPPGTGALGANVLTFGAGSRLTVL.

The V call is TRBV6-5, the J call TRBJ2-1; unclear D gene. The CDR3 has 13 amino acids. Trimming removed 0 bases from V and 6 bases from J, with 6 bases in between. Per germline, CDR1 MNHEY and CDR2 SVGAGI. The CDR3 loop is CASSYSFRNEQFF. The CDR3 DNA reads TGTGCCAGCAGTTACTCGTTTCGCAATGAGCAGTTCTTC.

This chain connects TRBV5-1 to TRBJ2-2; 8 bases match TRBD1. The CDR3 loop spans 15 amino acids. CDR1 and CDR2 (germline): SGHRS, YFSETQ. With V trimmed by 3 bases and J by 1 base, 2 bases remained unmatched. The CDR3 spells CASSSRGQNTGELFF. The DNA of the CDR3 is TGCGCCAGCAGCTCCAGGGGGCAGAACACCGGGGAGCTGTTTTTT.

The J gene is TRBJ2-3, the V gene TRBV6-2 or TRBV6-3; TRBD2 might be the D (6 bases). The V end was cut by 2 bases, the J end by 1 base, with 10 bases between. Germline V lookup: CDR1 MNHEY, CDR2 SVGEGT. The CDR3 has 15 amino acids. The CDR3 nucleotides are TGTGCCAGCAGTTACGGGAGGTACCGCACAGATACGCAGTATTTT. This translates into CASSYGRYRTDTQYF.

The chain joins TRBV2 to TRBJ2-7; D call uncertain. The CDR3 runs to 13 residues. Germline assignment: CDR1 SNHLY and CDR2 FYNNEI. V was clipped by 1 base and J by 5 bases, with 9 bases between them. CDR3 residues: CASSEVGGDEQYF. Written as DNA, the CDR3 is TGTGCCAGCAGTGAAGTTGGTGGGGACGAGCAGTACTTC.

Written as DNA, the CDR3 is TGTGCCAGCAGCTTGGACAGGGGTACCTACGAGCAGTACTTC. It yields the protein CASSLDRGTYEQYF. The J gene is TRBJ2-7, the V gene TRBV16; 9 nucleotides line up with TRBD1. The CDR3 has 14 amino acids. Germline CDR1 and CDR2: KGHSY and FQNENV. Trimming took 5 bases from V and 2 from J; bases not matched to a gene: 4.

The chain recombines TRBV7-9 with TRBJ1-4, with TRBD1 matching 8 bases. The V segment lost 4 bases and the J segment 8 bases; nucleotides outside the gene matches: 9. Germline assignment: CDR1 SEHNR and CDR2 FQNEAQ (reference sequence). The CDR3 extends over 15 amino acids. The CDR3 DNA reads TGTGCCAGCAGCTACCCCTCGACAGGGGCAGAAAAACTGTTTTTT. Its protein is CASSYPSTGAEKLFF.

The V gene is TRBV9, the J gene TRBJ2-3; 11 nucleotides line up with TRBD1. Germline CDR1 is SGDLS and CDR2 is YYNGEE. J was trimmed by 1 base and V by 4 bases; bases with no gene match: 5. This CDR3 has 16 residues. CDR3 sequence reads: CASSMDRGLRTDTQYF. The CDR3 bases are TGTGCCAGCAGCATGGACAGGGGGCTACGCACAGATACGCAGTATTTT.

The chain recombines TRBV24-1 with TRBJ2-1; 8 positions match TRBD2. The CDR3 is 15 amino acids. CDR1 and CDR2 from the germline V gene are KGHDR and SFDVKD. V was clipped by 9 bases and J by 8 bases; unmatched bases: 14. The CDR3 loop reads CATRPGLAGLDEQFF. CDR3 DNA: TGTGCCACCCGGCCCGGGCTAGCGGGTTTAGATGAGCAGTTCTTC.

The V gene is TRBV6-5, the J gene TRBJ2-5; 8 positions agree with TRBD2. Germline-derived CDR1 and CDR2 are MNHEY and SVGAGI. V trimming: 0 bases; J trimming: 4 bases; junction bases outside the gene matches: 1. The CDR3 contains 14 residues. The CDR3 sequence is CASSYSAGGETQYF. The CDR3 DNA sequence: TGTGCCAGCAGTTACTCTGCGGGAGGAGAGACCCAGTACTTC.

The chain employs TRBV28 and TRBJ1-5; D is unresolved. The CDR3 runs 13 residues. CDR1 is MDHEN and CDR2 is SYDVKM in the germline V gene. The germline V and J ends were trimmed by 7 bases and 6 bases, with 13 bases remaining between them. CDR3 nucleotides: TGTGCCAGCACGGATGCGAGGTCTCAGCCCCAGCATTTT. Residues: CASTDARSQPQHF.

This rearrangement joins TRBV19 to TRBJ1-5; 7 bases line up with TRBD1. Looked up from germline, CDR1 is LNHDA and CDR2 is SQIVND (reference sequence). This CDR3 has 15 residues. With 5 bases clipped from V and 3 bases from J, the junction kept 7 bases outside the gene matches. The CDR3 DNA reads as TGTGCCAGTAGTTCGGGACAGAGAAACAATCAGCCCCAGCATTTT. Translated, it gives CASSSGQRNNQPQHF.

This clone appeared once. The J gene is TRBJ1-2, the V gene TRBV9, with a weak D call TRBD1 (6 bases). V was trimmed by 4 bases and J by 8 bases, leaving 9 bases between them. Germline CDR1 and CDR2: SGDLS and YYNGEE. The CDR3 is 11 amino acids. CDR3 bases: TGTGCCAGCAGCAACAGGGTCGGCTACACCTTC. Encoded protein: CASSNRVGYTF.